Described below is a single T cell receptor (beta chain) sequence and its context. It was with random hexamers that about 0.45 to 1 ug RNA was reverse transcribed. TCRdb passed the immunoSEQ multiplex PCR reads through MiXCR, listing each CDR3 protein once. The sample holds 170,000 or so distinct CDR3 sequences; 85% to 95% are singletons and the top ten take roughly 0.11%. The CDR3 has 15 amino acids. Germline values: CDR1 KGHDR, CDR2 SFDVKD. V shed 3 bases, J shed 8 bases, and the junction held 4 bases outside the gene matches. The entry originates in a study of CD8 T cells in Susac syndrome. The sequence was obtained from a human donor with Susac syndrome. The chain couples TRBV24-1 to TRBJ2-1, with 12 bases matching TRBD1. Sample: CD4+ T cells from PBMCs. The CDR3 here is CATSDPGTGGDEQFF. The CDR3 DNA reads as TGTGCCACCAGTGATCCCGGGACAGGGGGCGATGAGCAGTTCTTC.